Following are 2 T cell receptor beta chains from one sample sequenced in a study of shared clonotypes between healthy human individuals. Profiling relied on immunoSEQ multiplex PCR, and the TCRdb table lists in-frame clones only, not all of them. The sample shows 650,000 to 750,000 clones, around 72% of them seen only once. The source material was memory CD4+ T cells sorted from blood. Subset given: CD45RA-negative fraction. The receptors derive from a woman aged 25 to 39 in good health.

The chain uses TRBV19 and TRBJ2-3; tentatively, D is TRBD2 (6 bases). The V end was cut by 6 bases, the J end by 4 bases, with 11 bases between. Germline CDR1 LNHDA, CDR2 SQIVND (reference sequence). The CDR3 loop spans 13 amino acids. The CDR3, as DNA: TGTGCCAGTAGCGGGAGCAACGCAGATACGCAGTATTTT. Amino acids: CASSGSNADTQYF.

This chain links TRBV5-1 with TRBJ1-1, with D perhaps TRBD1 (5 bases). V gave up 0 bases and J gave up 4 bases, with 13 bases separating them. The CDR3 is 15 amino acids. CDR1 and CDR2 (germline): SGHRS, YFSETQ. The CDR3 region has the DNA TGCGCCAGCAGCTTGGCCCAGGGCCCGGGCACTGAAGCTTTCTTT. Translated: CASSLAQGPGTEAFF.